This entry lists 6 T cell receptor beta chains sequenced from one sample in a study of tumor and adjacent non-tumor tissue in lung cancer (dated by TCRdb to the late 2010s). Libraries were made using multiplex PCR. Sequencing took place on an Illumina HiSeq 2500. TCRbeta libraries were constructed through three rounds of nested PCR with primers (Table S4) according to protocols adapted from ARM-PCR. TCRdb applied fastp at Q25 and MiXCR to the public reads, then kept only in-frame beta chains. Entries are consolidated by CDR3 protein sequence, retaining the most common genes and DNA. Within this sample are 200,000 to 250,000 distinct CDR3 sequences, with 71% of them counted one time only. 20% to 25% of the sample lies in the top ten. RNA was extracted from bulk unsorted tissue and checked for quality with a NanoDrop ND-1000 and an Agilent 2100. Sequenced: lung tumor tissue. The receptors stem from a man aged 55 to 70 with non-small cell lung cancer.

The sample holds many counts of this clonotype. The chain is built from TRBV11-3 and TRBJ2-2, with D hard to call. CDR3 length: 12 residues. The germline CDR1 and CDR2 sequences are SGHNT and YENEEA. Trimming removed 7 bases at V and 1 base at J, with 4 bases between. CDR3 amino acids: CASKENTGELFF. DNA of the CDR3: TGTGCCAGCAAGGAGAACACCGGGGAGCTGTTTTTT.

Regarding this clonotype: This may be a read error, as it is one base from a much larger clone. V and J are TRBV7-8 and TRBJ1-2; unclear D gene. The CDR3 has 12 residues. The V end was cut by 7 bases, the J end by 4 bases, with 10 bases between. CDR1 is SGHVS and CDR2 is FQNEAQ in the germline V gene. CDR3 in DNA: TGTGCCAGCACCCCCTTTACCTATGGCTACACCTTC. Translation: CASTPFTYGYTF.

This chain uses TRBV20-1 with TRBJ2-7; D might be TRBD1 (5 bases). This CDR3 is 13 amino acids long. Germline CDR1 DFQATT, CDR2 SNEGSKA (reference sequence). Between the trimmed V and J ends, which lost 4 bases and 2 bases, there was a span of 12 bases. CDR3: CSATTTDTYEQYF. DNA of the CDR3: TGCAGTGCTACGACGACAGATACCTACGAGCAGTACTTC.

V gene TRBV5-4 combines with J gene TRBJ1-1, with D possibly matching TRBD1 (5 bases). Germline V gene lookup returns CDR1 SGHNT and CDR2 YYREEE (reference sequence). The CDR3 runs 14 residues. Trimming removed 5 bases at V and 6 bases at J, with 17 bases between. The CDR3 nucleotides are TGTGCCAGCAGAGTGGGGGGAGGCTCTTCTGAAGCTTTCTTT. This translates into CASRVGGGSSEAFF.

This clonotype occurred a few times. The J gene is TRBJ2-7, the V gene TRBV6-2 or TRBV6-3; D remains unclear. This CDR3 has 12 amino acids. In germline, CDR1 is MNHEY, CDR2 SVGEGT. V lost 6 bases and J 3 bases, leaving 9 bases between the germline ends. The CDR3 here is CASSSTRYEQYF. The CDR3 DNA reads as TGTGCCAGCAGCAGCACACGCTACGAGCAGTACTTC.

The genes are TRBV12-3 or TRBV12-4 and TRBJ2-3; D assignment may be TRBD1 or TRBD2 (6 bases each). The CDR3 consists of 15 residues. Between the trimmed V and J ends, which lost 6 bases and 5 bases, there was a span of 18 bases. The CDR3 nucleotides read TGTGCCAGCAGACAGGGACTTTTTGTAGGAGATACGCAGTATTTT. Translation: CASRQGLFVGDTQYF.